Below are 10 T cell receptor beta chains sequenced from a single sample in a study of cytotoxic CD8 clonotypes in ibrutinib-treated CLL. Sequencing used immunoSEQ multiplex PCR; TCRdb keeps in-frame clones, though not all of them. The sample holds about 44,000 clones, about 70% seen once. The sequenced sample was PBMCs, obtained after 12 months of ibrutinib treatment. Source of these receptors: a human donor with chronic lymphocytic leukemia.

This clone has more than one count but fewer than ten. The chain is built from TRBV7-8 and TRBJ1-6; tentative D call: TRBD1 (6 bases). The germline CDR1 and CDR2 sequences are SGHVS and FQNEAQ. V was trimmed by 6 bases and J by 4 bases, leaving 16 bases between them. This CDR3 comprises 16 residues. The CDR3 sequence is CASSRAGGQYNSPLHF. CDR3 DNA sequence: TGTGCCAGCAGTAGAGCCGGAGGACAGTATAATTCACCCCTCCACTTT.

The genes are TRBV11-2 and TRBJ2-1; no clear D. CDR3 length equals 12 residues. Trimming shortened V by 1 base and J by 10 bases, and 8 bases separated the two germline ends. Germline CDR1 and CDR2: SGHAT and FQNNGV. The chain's CDR3 is CASSLATLEQFF. CDR3 nucleotide sequence: TGTGCCAGCAGCTTAGCCACGCTCGAGCAGTTCTTC.

This clone was observed a few times. This CDR3 is CASSLLYEQYF. Written as DNA, the CDR3 is TGTGCCAGCAGTCTCCTATACGAGCAGTACTTC. The rearrangement links TRBV28 to TRBJ2-7; no clear D. Germline CDR1 and CDR2: MDHEN and SYDVKM. The CDR3 totals 11 residues. Trimming pared 5 bases from V and 4 bases from J, leaving 6 bases between.

The genes are TRBV7-3 and TRBJ2-3, with D unresolved. This CDR3 comprises 13 residues. Per germline, CDR1 SGHTA and CDR2 FQGTGA. Trimming removed 0 bases at V and 5 bases at J, with 6 bases between. The CDR3 nucleotides read TGTGCCAGCAGCTTAACGAGGTTAGATACGCAGTATTTT. This encodes CASSLTRLDTQYF. The full variable domain, its missing parts supplied by reference TRBV7-3 and TRBJ2-3, is GAGVSQTPSNKVTEKGKYVELRCDPISGHTALYWYRQSLGQGPEFLIYFQGTGAADDSGLPNDRFFAVRPEGSVSTLKIQRTERGDSAVYLCASSLTRLDTQYFGPGTRLTVL.

This rearrangement joins TRBV19 to TRBJ1-3, with D perhaps matching TRBD1 (6 bases). Germline values: CDR1 LNHDA, CDR2 SQIVND (reference sequence). Trimming shortened V by 4 bases and J by 5 bases, and 9 bases separated the two germline ends. This CDR3 comprises 13 residues. For the CDR3, the DNA is TGTGCCAGTAGTAGCCAGGGGCGAAACACCATATATTTT. Its protein product is CASSSQGRNTIYF.

The V call is TRBV15, the J call TRBJ1-2; D is undetermined. Deletions cut 0 bases from V and 0 bases from J, with 5 bases between. The CDR3 loop spans 14 amino acids. The V gene's germline CDR1 is LNHNV and CDR2 YYDKDF (reference sequence). Here the CDR3 DNA reads TGTGCCACCAGCAGAGATGCAGCTAACTATGGCTACACCTTC. Its protein is CATSRDAANYGYTF.

This rearrangement joins TRBV6-1 to TRBJ1-2, with 7 bases matching TRBD1. V shed 9 bases and J 0 bases; nucleotides not matched to a gene: 10. The CDR3 covers 15 residues. The V gene's germline CDR1 is MNHNS and CDR2 SASEGT. The CDR3 nucleotides are TGTGCCAGTCCGGGACAGAGTCTGTCTAACTATGGCTACACCTTC. Its translation: CASPGQSLSNYGYTF.

This clone was seen more than once but under ten times. The chain carries TRBV2 and TRBJ1-5, with D perhaps matching TRBD1 (5 bases). This CDR3 spans 14 amino acids. V lost 6 bases, J lost 2 bases, and 11 bases lay in between. The germline CDR1 and CDR2 sequences are SNHLY and FYNNEI. CDR3 loop: CASRSRGGNQPQHF. CDR3 nucleotides: TGTGCCAGCAGAAGCCGGGGGGGCAATCAGCCCCAGCATTTT.

The J gene is TRBJ2-3, the V gene TRBV10-3, with 8 bases that match TRBD2. V lost 10 bases to trimming and J lost 0 bases; unmatched junction nucleotides: 15. This CDR3 contains 17 residues. CDR1 and CDR2 (germline): ENHRY, SYGVKD. The CDR3 here is CATNPLSGTFSTDTQYF. CDR3 sequence (DNA): TGTGCCACCAACCCCCTTAGCGGGACCTTTAGCACAGATACGCAGTATTTT.

There are a few counts of this clone. As DNA, the CDR3 is TGTGCCAGCAGCGTCGGCGTTTATAGCAATCAGCCCCAGCATTTT. Amino acids: CASSVGVYSNQPQHF. The chain couples TRBV9 to TRBJ1-5; D not certain. The CDR3 length is 15 residues. Looked up from germline, CDR1 is SGDLS and CDR2 is YYNGEE. The germline V and J ends were trimmed by 2 bases and 0 bases, with 9 bases remaining between them.